Listed below are T cell receptor beta chains from one sample, sequenced in a study of cytomegalovirus exposure and HLA in healthy donors. Assay used: immunoSEQ multiplex PCR; TCRdb lists only in-frame clones, some missing. The sample lists about 150,000 clones; 80% to 85% were seen once. The material sequenced was PBMCs. The receptors were gathered from a boy aged 2-9 years in good health and CMV-seronegative. CDR3s include the opening cysteine and the closing phenylalanine or tryptophan. The D gene is left open where the match is weak. Only some rows state a clone size, as once, few, many or a class for expanded clones.

clone size	D gene	V gene	J gene	CDR3 protein	CDR3 DNA
-	TRBD2	TRBV9	TRBJ2-7	CASSVAGVSGEEQYF	TGTGCCAGCAGCGTTGCGGGAGTATCGGGTGAGGAGCAGTACTTC
-	-	TRBV15	TRBJ1-2	CATSRASYNGYTF	TGTGCCACCAGCAGAGCTTCTTATAATGGCTACACCTTC
few	TRBD1	TRBV5-6	TRBJ2-1	CASSSDRVGEQFF	TGTGCCAGCAGCTCGGACAGGGTCGGTGAGCAGTTCTTC
-	-	TRBV12-5	TRBJ2-1	CASGFVPDVYNEQFF	TGTGCTAGTGGTTTCGTCCCAGATGTGTACAATGAGCAGTTCTTC
-	-	TRBV5-1	TRBJ2-7	CASSLANEQYF	TGCGCCAGCAGCTTGGCCAACGAGCAGTACTTC
-	-	TRBV27	TRBJ1-2	CASSLSKLQGHGYTF	TGTGCCAGCAGTTTATCGAAGTTGCAGGGGCATGGCTACACCTTC
-	-	TRBV27	TRBJ2-3	CASSPRMGAKADTQYF	TGTGCCAGCAGTCCTCGGATGGGAGCTAAGGCAGATACGCAGTATTTT
-	-	TRBV7-8	TRBJ2-3	CASSSGGLLWEAGTDTQYF	TGTGCCAGCAGCTCAGGGGGGTTACTTTGGGAGGCGGGCACAGATACGCAGTATTTT
-	TRBD1	TRBV6-6	TRBJ1-1	CASSYSGTVEAFF	TGTGCCAGCAGTTACTCCGGGACAGTTGAAGCTTTCTTT
-	TRBD1	TRBV19	TRBJ1-1	CASGDRADTEAFF	TGTGCCAGTGGTGACAGGGCGGACACTGAAGCTTTCTTT
-	-	TRBV7-9	TRBJ2-7	CASSLVGLGYEQYF	TGTGCCAGCAGCTTAGTCGGACTCGGCTACGAGCAGTACTTC
-	-	TRBV18	TRBJ2-5	CASSRLLTETQYF	TGTGCCAGCTCACGTCTATTAACAGAGACCCAGTACTTC
-	TRBD1	TRBV18	TRBJ2-7	CASSLLGQELYEQYF	TGTGCCAGCTCACTCCTGGGACAGGAGCTATACGAGCAGTACTTC
-	TRBD1	TRBV29-1	TRBJ2-2	CSVRGRVSGELFF	TGCAGCGTCAGGGGGCGGGTTAGCGGGGAGCTGTTTTTT
-	TRBD1	TRBV18	TRBJ1-2	CASSEQGDYGYTF	TGTGCCAGCTCAGAACAGGGGGACTATGGCTACACCTTC
-	TRBD1	TRBV5-1	TRBJ2-7	CASSQGAGDEQYF	TGCGCCAGCAGCCAGGGGGCCGGCGACGAGCAGTACTTC
-	-	TRBV2	TRBJ2-2	CASSGVRFTGELFF	TGTGCCAGCAGTGGAGTTCGGTTCACCGGGGAGCTGTTTTTT
-	-	TRBV7-2	TRBJ2-5	CASSLAAGSQETQYF	TGTGCCAGCAGCTTAGCGGCGGGATCCCAAGAGACCCAGTACTTC
-	-	TRBV6-5	TRBJ1-1	CASSYSPRINTEAFF	TGTGCCAGCAGTTACTCCCCCAGGATAAACACTGAAGCTTTCTTT
-	-	TRBV5-4	TRBJ2-2	CASSSRSPGDGDAGELFF	TGTGCCAGCAGCTCCCGCTCGCCGGGGGACGGGGATGCCGGGGAGCTGTTTTTT